This TCR beta chain is drawn from a study of T cells in Graves' hyperthyroidism and ophthalmopathy. Study-level findings and limits: Most thyroid clonotypes with frequency above 0.001 were detected in blood. By a 13 V-J model, ophthalmopathy was set apart from stable hyperthyroidism. Ophthalmopathy onset followed model prediction by a median around six months.

There are many counts of this clonotype. The antigen remains undetermined. Over 18 months, lack of ophthalmopathy progression marked Graves' hyperthyroidism as stable. This CDR3 has 14 amino acids. V was clipped by 3 bases and J by 4 bases; unmatched bases: 3. TCR beta CDR3 region amplification was performed from RNA transcripts. The TCR CDR3 was amplified in a first-round RT-PCR using the HTBI primer set. TCRdb re-called the multiplex PCR reads with MiXCR, one entry per CDR3 protein. This repertoire shows around 440,000 distinct CDR3 sequences, 15% to 19% found once; its top ten account for roughly 7.4%.

The receptor comes from a woman aged 18-29 years with Graves' hyperthyroidism. The chain joins TRBV12-3 or TRBV12-4 to TRBJ2-1, with 7 bases fitting TRBD2. Sample: blood. The CDR3 here is CASSLTSPYNEQFF. Written as DNA, the CDR3 is TGTGCCAGCAGTTTGACTAGCCCATACAATGAGCAGTTCTTC.